These 2 T cell receptor beta chains came from one sample sequenced in a study of T cells after yellow fever vaccination. TCRdb called the 5' RACE reads again in MiXCR, with one record for every CDR3 protein. The table includes 200,000 to 300,000 distinct CDR3 sequences, about 7% detected once. The sequencing here drew on CD4+ T cells sorted from PBMCs, taken 15 days after the yellow fever booster vaccination. These TCRs come from a man in his thirties or forties who received the YFV17D yellow fever vaccine.

There are a few counts of this clonotype. This chain links TRBV3-1 with TRBJ1-2; TRBD1 agrees at 9 bases. Germline values: CDR1 LGHDT, CDR2 YNNKEL (reference sequence). This CDR3 spans 13 amino acids. V dropped 4 bases and J dropped 8; count of bases not matched to a gene: 5. This CDR3 is CASSLDRGGGYTF. As DNA, the CDR3 is TGTGCCAGCAGCCTGGACAGGGGAGGCGGCTACACCTTC.

This clonotype has just a few counts. The rearrangement uses TRBV11-3 and TRBJ2-3; D unclear. CDR3 length equals 13 residues. The V gene lost 5 bases and the J gene lost 5 bases, with 11 bases spanning the gap. The germline V gene encodes CDR1 SGHNT and CDR2 YENEEA. CDR3 in amino acids: CASSLGIGDTQYF. As DNA, the CDR3 is TGTGCCAGCAGCCTAGGCATCGGAGATACGCAGTATTTT.